The 4 T cell receptor beta chains below were found in one sample sequenced in a study of graft-versus-host responses after intestinal transplantation. For these receptors, no antigen is known. The method was immunoSEQ multiplex PCR; TCRdb's version includes in-frame clones alone and lacks a portion of them. The top ten hold around 0.19% of the sample, which has some 150,000 clones, about nine tenths seen once. Specimen: unstimulated CD4+ T cells sorted from spleen or lymph node cells, collected before intestinal transplant. Receptors were obtained from a human donor who received an intestinal transplant.

J is TRBJ2-5 and V is TRBV6-6, with a possible D match to TRBD2 (5 bases). Trimming took 5 bases from V and 4 from J, leaving 14 bases between them. Per the germline V gene, CDR1 is MNHNY and CDR2 is SVGAGI (reference sequence). The CDR3 is made up of 14 amino acids. CDR3 residues: CASSHRRGAETQYF. In DNA, the CDR3 is TGTGCCAGCAGTCACCGACGGGGTGCAGAGACCCAGTACTTC.

The chain joins TRBV9 to TRBJ2-1; TRBD2 matches at 11 bases. Losses at the gene ends were 3 bases for V and 7 bases for J; bases not matched to a gene: 9. The CDR3 is 16 amino acids. Germline V gene data show CDR1 as SGDLS and CDR2 as YYNGEE. DNA for the CDR3: TGTGCCAGCAGCGCCTTAGCGGGAGGGCCGGGGAATGAGCAGTTCTTC. Its translation: CASSALAGGPGNEQFF.

The gene calls are TRBV11-2 and TRBJ1-2, with D unresolved. Per the germline V gene, CDR1 is SGHAT and CDR2 is FQNNGV. The length of the CDR3 is 14 residues. Trimming removed 5 bases at V and 4 bases at J, with 14 bases between. The CDR3 protein is CASSPLVSVYGYTF. For the CDR3, the DNA is TGTGCCAGCAGCCCGTTAGTGAGCGTCTATGGCTACACCTTC.

The genes are TRBV19 and TRBJ1-2, with 7 bases that match TRBD1. CDR3 length: 17 residues. V lost 6 bases and J lost 0; bases outside the gene matches: 13. Per germline, CDR1 LNHDA and CDR2 SQIVND (reference sequence). CDR3 DNA: TGTGCCAGTAGCGAATCGGGACAGCCGCTAGCTAACTATGGCTACACCTTC. Protein product: CASSESGQPLANYGYTF.